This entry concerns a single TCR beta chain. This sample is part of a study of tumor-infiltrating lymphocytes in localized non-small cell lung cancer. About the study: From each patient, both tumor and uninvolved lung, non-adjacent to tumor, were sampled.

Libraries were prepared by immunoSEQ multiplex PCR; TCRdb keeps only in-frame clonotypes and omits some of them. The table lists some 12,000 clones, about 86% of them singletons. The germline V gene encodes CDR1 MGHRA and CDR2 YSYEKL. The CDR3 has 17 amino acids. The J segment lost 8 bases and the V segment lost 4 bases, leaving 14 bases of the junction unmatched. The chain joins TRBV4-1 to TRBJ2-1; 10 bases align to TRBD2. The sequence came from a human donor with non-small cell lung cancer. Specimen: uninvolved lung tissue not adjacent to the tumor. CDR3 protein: CASSRRRVAGGLDEQFF. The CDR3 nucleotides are TGCGCCAGCAGCCGCAGAAGAGTAGCGGGGGGATTGGATGAGCAGTTCTTC.